In its sample, the clone carrying this T cell receptor beta chain was seen many times. Its antigen is unidentified. This sample is drawn from a study of regulatory T cells in long-lasting Graves disease. General study points: Accuracy could have been hurt by small sample size.

Sample time point: newly diagnosed GD, antithyroid drugs for less than 3 months. RNA isolated from PBMCs was used to make the TCR library. The CDR3 consists of 11 residues. Trimming removed 5 bases at V and 7 bases at J, with 8 bases between. Arm-PCR with iRepertoire HTBI primers amplified the CDR3 regions for these TCR beta libraries. Using its own MiXCR run on the multiplex PCR reads, TCRdb lists one record per CDR3 protein. Of just over 600,000 distinct CDR3 sequences in the sample, 15% to 20% were seen once. The same sample was also studied in work on T cells in Graves' hyperthyroidism and ophthalmopathy.

This chain joins TRBV12-3 or TRBV12-4 and TRBJ1-2, with D hard to call. This TCR came from a woman aged 25 to 39 with Graves disease. Sequenced material: peripheral blood mononuclear cells (PBMCs), taken at new diagnosis, from a patient treated with antithyroid drugs. The chain's CDR3 is CASSRLGGYTF. In DNA form, the CDR3 reads TGTGCCAGCAGTCGGCTAGGTGGCTACACCTTC.